The present T cell receptor (beta chain) was sequenced within a study of OX40 agonist ivuxolimab in advanced cancers. Looking at the study overall: Ivuxolimab, an agonist antibody against OX40 (CD134), was given to patients.

Repertoires were generated with immunoSEQ multiplex PCR, while TCRdb's copy carries only in-frame clones and drops some. The table records 70,000 to 85,000 clones, roughly nine tenths of them present only once. This clone has a single count. V dropped 7 bases and J dropped 3 bases, with 20 bases sitting between them. CDR1 MDHEN and CDR2 SYDVKM come from the germline V gene. This CDR3 is built from 16 residues. This receptor was obtained from an adult with an advanced solid tumor such as melanoma, head and neck, liver or kidney cancer. The material was CD4+ or CD8+ T cells sorted from blood, obtained in a trial of the OX40 agonist ivuxolimab. The chain recombines TRBV28 with TRBJ2-3, with D perhaps matching TRBD2 (7 bases). CDR3 sequence: CASTPGGAGTTDTQYF. Written as DNA, the CDR3 is TGTGCCAGCACCCCTGGGGGGGCCGGCACAACAGATACGCAGTATTTT.